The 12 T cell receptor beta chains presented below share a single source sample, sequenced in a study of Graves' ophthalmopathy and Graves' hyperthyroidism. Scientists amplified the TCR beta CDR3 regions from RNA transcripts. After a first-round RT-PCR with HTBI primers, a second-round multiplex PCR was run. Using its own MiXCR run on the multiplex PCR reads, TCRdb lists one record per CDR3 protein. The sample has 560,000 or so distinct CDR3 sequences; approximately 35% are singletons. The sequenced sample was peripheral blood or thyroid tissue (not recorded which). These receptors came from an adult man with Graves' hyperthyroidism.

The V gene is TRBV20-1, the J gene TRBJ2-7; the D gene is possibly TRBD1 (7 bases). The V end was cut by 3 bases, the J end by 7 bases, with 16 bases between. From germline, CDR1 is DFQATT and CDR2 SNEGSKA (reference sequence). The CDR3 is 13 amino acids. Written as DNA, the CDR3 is TGCAGTGCTAGCAACAGGGGAGGTAATGAGCAGTACTTC. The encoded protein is CSASNRGGNEQYF.

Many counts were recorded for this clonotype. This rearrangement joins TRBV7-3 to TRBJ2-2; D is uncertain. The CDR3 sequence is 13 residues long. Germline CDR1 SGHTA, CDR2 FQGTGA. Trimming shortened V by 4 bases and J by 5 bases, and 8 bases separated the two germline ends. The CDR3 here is CASSSTRTGELFF. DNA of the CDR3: TGTGCCAGCAGCTCTACACGTACCGGGGAGCTGTTTTTT.

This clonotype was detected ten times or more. The CDR3 reads CASSSGLPLGETQYF. CDR3 sequence (DNA): TGCGCCAGCTCATCGGGGCTTCCCCTCGGGGAGACCCAGTACTTC. J is TRBJ2-5 and V is TRBV10-2; D tentatively reads TRBD1 or TRBD2 (5 bases each). CDR3 size: 15 residues. V was pared by 8 bases and J by 5 bases, with 21 bases between. The germline V gene encodes CDR1 WSHSY and CDR2 SAAADI.

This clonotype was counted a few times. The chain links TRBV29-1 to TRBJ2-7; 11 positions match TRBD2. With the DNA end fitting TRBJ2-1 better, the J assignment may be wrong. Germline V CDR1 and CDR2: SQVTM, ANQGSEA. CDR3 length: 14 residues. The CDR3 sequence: CSVAVAGGRNEQFF. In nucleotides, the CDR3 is TGCAGCGTTGCGGTAGCGGGGGGGCGTAATGAGCAGTTCTTC.

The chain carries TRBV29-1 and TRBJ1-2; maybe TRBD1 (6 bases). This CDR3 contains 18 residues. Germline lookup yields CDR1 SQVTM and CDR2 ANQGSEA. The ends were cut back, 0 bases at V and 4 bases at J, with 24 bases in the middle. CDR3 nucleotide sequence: TGCAGCGTTGAAGAGTTCCGAGGGGGGGCGGGGGCAGGCTATGGCTACACCTTC. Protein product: CSVEEFRGGAGAGYGYTF.

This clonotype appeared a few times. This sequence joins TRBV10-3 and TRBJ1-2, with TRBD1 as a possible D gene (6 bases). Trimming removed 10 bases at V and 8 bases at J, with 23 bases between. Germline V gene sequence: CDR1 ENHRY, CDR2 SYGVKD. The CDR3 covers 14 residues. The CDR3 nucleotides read TGTGCCAGCAAGGGAGGGGGGGAAAAAGAGGGCTACACCTTC. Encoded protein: CASKGGGEKEGYTF.

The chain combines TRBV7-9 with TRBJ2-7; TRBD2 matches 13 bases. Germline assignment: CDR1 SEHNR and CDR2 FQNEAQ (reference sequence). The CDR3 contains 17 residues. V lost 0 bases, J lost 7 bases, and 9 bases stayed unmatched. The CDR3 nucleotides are TGTGCCAGCAGCTTAGCGCTTGGACTAGCGGGGGCCGGGGAGCAGTACTTC. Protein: CASSLALGLAGAGEQYF.

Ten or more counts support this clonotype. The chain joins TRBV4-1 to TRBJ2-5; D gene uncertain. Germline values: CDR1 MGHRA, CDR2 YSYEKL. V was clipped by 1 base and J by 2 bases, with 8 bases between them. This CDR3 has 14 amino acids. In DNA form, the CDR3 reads TGCGCCAGCAGCCAAGTTCAAAATCAAGAGACCCAGTACTTC. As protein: CASSQVQNQETQYF.

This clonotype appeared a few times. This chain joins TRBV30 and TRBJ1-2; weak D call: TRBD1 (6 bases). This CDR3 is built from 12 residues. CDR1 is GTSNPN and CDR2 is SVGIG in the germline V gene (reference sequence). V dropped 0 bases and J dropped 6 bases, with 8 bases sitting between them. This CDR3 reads CAWSVGTNGYTF. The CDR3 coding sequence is TGTGCCTGGAGTGTTGGGACAAATGGCTACACCTTC.

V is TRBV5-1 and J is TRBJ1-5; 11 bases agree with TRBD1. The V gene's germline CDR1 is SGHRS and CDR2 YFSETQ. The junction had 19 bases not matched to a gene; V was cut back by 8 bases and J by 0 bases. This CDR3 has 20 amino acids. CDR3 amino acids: CASRTPGTGGYWRSNQPQHF. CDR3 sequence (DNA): TGCGCCAGTCGAACCCCCGGGACAGGGGGATATTGGCGTAGCAATCAGCCCCAGCATTTT.

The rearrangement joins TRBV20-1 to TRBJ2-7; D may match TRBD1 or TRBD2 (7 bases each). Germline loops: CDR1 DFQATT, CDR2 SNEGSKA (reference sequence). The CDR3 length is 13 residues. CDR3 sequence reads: CSYRQGGTDEQYF. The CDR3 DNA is TGCAGCTACAGACAGGGAGGGACGGACGAGCAGTACTTC.

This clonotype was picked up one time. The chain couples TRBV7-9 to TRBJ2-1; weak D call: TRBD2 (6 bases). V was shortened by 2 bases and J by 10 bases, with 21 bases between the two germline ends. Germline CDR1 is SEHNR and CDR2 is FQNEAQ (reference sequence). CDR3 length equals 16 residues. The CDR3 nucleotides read TGTGCCAGCAGCTTACAGGGACTGGGCCAATCCTACGAGCAGTTCTTC. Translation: CASSLQGLGQSYEQFF.